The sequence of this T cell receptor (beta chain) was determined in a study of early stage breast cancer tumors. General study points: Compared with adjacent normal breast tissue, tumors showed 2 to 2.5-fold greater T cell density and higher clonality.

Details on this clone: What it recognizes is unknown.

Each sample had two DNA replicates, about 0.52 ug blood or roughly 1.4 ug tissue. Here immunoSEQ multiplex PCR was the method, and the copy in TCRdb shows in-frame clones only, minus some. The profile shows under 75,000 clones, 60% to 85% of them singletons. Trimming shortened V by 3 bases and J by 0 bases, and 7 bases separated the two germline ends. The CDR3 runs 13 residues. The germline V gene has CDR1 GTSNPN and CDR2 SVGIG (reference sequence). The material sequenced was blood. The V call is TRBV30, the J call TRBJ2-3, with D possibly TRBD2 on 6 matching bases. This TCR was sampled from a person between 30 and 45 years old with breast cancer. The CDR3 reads CAWRGLSTDTQYF. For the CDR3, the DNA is TGTGCCTGGAGGGGACTTAGCACAGATACGCAGTATTTT.